This passage covers 29 T cell receptor beta chains from one sample sequenced in a study of cytomegalovirus exposure and HLA in healthy donors (dated by TCRdb to about 2017). The method behind the library was the immunoSEQ multiplex PCR assay. A mixture of 60 forward primers for TCR Vbeta segments and 13 reverse primers for TCR Jbeta segments was used in the multiplex PCR. TCRdb stores this immuneACCESS table with in-frame sequences only. Part of the clones is absent; in the studies checked, under half of the shortfall reflects unresolved V genes, and no reason is known for the rest. The sample has fewer than 110,000 clones on record, 75% to 85% of them singletons. Together, the top ten hold approximately 10% of the sample. Sequenced sample: PBMCs. These receptors originate from a woman aged 18 to 35 in good health and CMV-seropositive.

CDR3 residues: CASSPGDISYNEQFF. CDR3 DNA: TGTGCCAGCAGCCCAGGGGATATATCCTACAATGAGCAGTTCTTC. This chain uses TRBV7-7 with TRBJ2-1; the D gene is possibly TRBD1 (6 bases). Germline V lookup: CDR1 SSHAT, CDR2 FNYEAQ (reference sequence). This CDR3 has 15 amino acids. V dropped 5 bases and J dropped 1 base, with 12 bases sitting between them.

V is TRBV18 and J is TRBJ1-3; 9 bases line up with TRBD1. The germline V gene encodes CDR1 KGHSH and CDR2 LQKENI. The CDR3 is made up of 15 amino acids. V lost 3 bases, J lost 2 bases, and 2 bases stayed unmatched. This chain's CDR3 is CASSPYRGPGNTIYF. The CDR3 coding sequence is TGTGCCAGCTCACCCTACAGGGGGCCTGGAAACACCATATATTTT.

This chain connects TRBV5-1 to TRBJ2-7; unclear D gene. CDR3 length equals 11 residues. V lost 5 bases and J lost 10, with 13 bases in between. Germline V gene sequence: CDR1 SGHRS, CDR2 YFSETQ. CDR3 loop: CASSPGSLQYF. CDR3 in DNA: TGCGCCAGCAGTCCCGGGTCGTTACAGTACTTC.

The rearrangement joins TRBV7-6 to TRBJ1-1, with no clear D. The germline V gene has CDR1 SGHVS and CDR2 FNYEAQ. CDR3 length: 15 amino acids. V lost 2 bases and J lost 0, with 10 bases in between. This chain's CDR3 is CASSLSPGMNTEAFF. As DNA, the CDR3 is TGTGCCAGCAGCTTAAGTCCGGGTATGAACACTGAAGCTTTCTTT.

This clone showed up just a few times. In the same sample, other DNA sequences code for this CDR3. The rearrangement uses TRBV5-1 and TRBJ1-6, with D possibly TRBD1 on 6 matching bases. CDR3 length: 17 residues. The germline CDR1 and CDR2 sequences are SGHRS and YFSETQ. The V end was cut by 0 bases, the J end by 5 bases, with 15 bases between. As DNA, the CDR3 is TGCGCCAGCAGCTTGGAAGCCAGGGGTTTGGATAATTCACCCCTCCACTTT. Translated, it gives CASSLEARGLDNSPLHF.

The chain is built from TRBV27 and TRBJ2-2, with 9 bases identical to TRBD2. The CDR3 loop spans 13 amino acids. J gave up 7 bases and V 7 bases, and 4 bases lay outside the gene matches. CDR1 is MNHEY, CDR2 SMNVEV, per germline (reference sequence). CDR3 in DNA: TGTGCCAGCACGCGGGGGGGCAACGGGGAGCTGTTTTTT. This gives the protein CASTRGGNGELFF.

The chain has TRBV5-6 and TRBJ2-5; TRBD1 agrees at 10 bases. CDR3 length: 16 amino acids. Trimming removed 6 bases from V and 4 bases from J; junction bases left unmatched: 12. Per the germline V gene, CDR1 is SGHDT and CDR2 is YYEEEE. The CDR3 DNA reads as TGTGCCAGCACCCTTACCTCCGGACAGGGGGGAGAGACCCAGTACTTC. This encodes CASTLTSGQGGETQYF.

The chain employs TRBV5-1 and TRBJ1-1; TRBD1 is a possible D gene (6 bases). The CDR3 length is 15 residues. From germline, CDR1 is SGHRS and CDR2 YFSETQ. The ends were cut back, 4 bases at V and 2 bases at J, with 15 bases in the middle. In nucleotides, the CDR3 is TGCGCCAGCAGCACCAGGGACAACCTAAACACTGAAGCTTTCTTT. It specifies CASSTRDNLNTEAFF.

This clone appeared a few times. The chain links TRBV2 to TRBJ2-3; D may be TRBD2 (5 bases). This CDR3 region has 13 residues. V lost 1 base, J lost 8 bases, and 10 bases lay in between. The germline V gene encodes CDR1 SNHLY and CDR2 FYNNEI. The CDR3 DNA follows: TGTGCCAGCAGTGAAGGCGATGGGAGTACGCAGTATTTT. Protein: CASSEGDGSTQYF.

The gene calls are TRBV30 and TRBJ2-3; 14 nucleotides agree with TRBD2. This CDR3 region has 16 residues. The V segment lost 1 base and the J segment 5 bases; nucleotides outside the gene matches: 5. Germline V gene sequence: CDR1 GTSNPN, CDR2 SVGIG (reference sequence). CDR3 region: CAWSGGTSGSGDTQYF. The CDR3 DNA reads TGTGCCTGGAGTGGGGGGACTAGCGGGAGTGGAGATACGCAGTATTTT.

The rearrangement uses TRBV6-5 and TRBJ2-1; 8 bases match TRBD1. The junction had 11 bases not matched to a gene; V was cut back by 7 bases and J by 9 bases. The CDR3 contains 14 residues. Germline values: CDR1 MNHEY, CDR2 SVGAGI. The CDR3 here is CASMWSSGGFEQFF. The CDR3 DNA follows: TGTGCCAGCATGTGGTCCTCAGGGGGCTTTGAGCAGTTCTTC.

Comment on this clone: At one end, the junction sequence differs from germline, possibly due to a read error. The V gene is TRBV7-9, the J gene TRBJ2-7; D might be TRBD2 (6 bases). The CDR3 length is 11 residues. Per germline, CDR1 SEHNR and CDR2 FQNEAQ (reference sequence). CDR3 nucleotides: TGTGCCAGCAGCTTAGGTGAGACTAGGACCTTC. Residues: CASSLGETRTF. The full variable domain, completed using reference TRBV7-9 and TRBJ2-7, is DTGVSQNPRHKITKRGQNVTFRCDPISEHNRLYWYRQTLGQGPEFLTYFQNEAQLEKSRLLSDRFSAERPKGSFSTLEIQRTEQGDSAMYLCASSLGETRTFGPGTRLTVT.

This clone came up once. This rearrangement joins TRBV19 to TRBJ1-5, with TRBD1 matching over 11 bases. The CDR3 has 18 amino acids. Unmatched junction bases numbered 11, after V lost 3 bases and J lost 4 bases. Germline V gene sequence: CDR1 LNHDA, CDR2 SQIVND (reference sequence). CDR3: CASSIRTGGGLSNQPQHF. For the CDR3, the DNA is TGTGCCAGTAGTATCCGGACAGGGGGCGGGTTGTCTAATCAGCCCCAGCATTTT.

The gene calls are TRBV11-3 and TRBJ2-2; TRBD1 matches 9 bases. J gave up 5 bases and V 5 bases, and 6 bases lay outside the gene matches. CDR1 is SGHNT and CDR2 is YENEEA in the germline V gene. This CDR3 is 15 amino acids long. This chain's CDR3 is CASSQTTGGTGELFF. As DNA, the CDR3 is TGTGCCAGCAGCCAAACGACAGGGGGGACCGGGGAGCTGTTTTTT.

This clone showed up just a few times. The chain has TRBV6-5 and TRBJ1-1, with no clear D. The ends were cut back, 4 bases at V and 4 bases at J, with 4 bases in the middle. Germline V lookup: CDR1 MNHEY, CDR2 SVGAGI. This CDR3 region has 11 residues. CDR3 DNA: TGTGCCAGCAGTTCGGTCACTGAAGCTTTCTTT. Translating it yields CASSSVTEAFF.

This rearrangement joins TRBV11-3 to TRBJ2-2; TRBD2 aligns across 10 bases. This CDR3 comprises 15 residues. From germline, CDR1 is SGHNT and CDR2 YENEEA. With 2 bases clipped from V and 5 bases from J, the junction kept 2 bases outside the gene matches. CDR3 protein: CASSLLTSGTGELFF. The CDR3 region has the DNA TGTGCCAGCAGCTTATTGACTAGCGGGACCGGGGAGCTGTTTTTT.

The V call is TRBV5-1, the J call TRBJ2-6; weak D call: TRBD1 (5 bases). The V gene lost 1 base and the J gene lost 0 bases, with 8 bases spanning the gap. The CDR3 is 16 amino acids. Germline V gene sequence: CDR1 SGHRS, CDR2 YFSETQ. CDR3 sequence (DNA): TGCGCCAGCAGCTTGACAGGCAGCTCTGGGGCCAACGTCCTGACTTTC. It is translated as CASSLTGSSGANVLTF.

The count of this clone is one. The V and J genes are TRBV6-1 and TRBJ1-4; 11 nucleotides align to TRBD1. With 6 bases clipped from V and 6 bases from J, the junction kept 0 bases outside the gene matches. Germline assignment: CDR1 MNHNS and CDR2 SASEGT. This CDR3 comprises 13 residues. CDR3 loop: CASRDRGHEKLFF. The CDR3 coding sequence is TGTGCCAGCAGGGACAGGGGGCATGAAAAACTGTTTTTT.

This clone was seen once. The chain joins TRBV30 to TRBJ2-4, with 9 positions matching TRBD1. V lost 3 bases, J lost 0 bases, and 9 bases stayed unmatched. This CDR3 has 17 amino acids. From germline, CDR1 is GTSNPN and CDR2 SVGIG (reference sequence). Written as DNA, the CDR3 is TGTGCCTGGAGATCCTTTGGACAGGGGCTAGCCAAAAACATTCAGTACTTC. Protein: CAWRSFGQGLAKNIQYF.

This clone has just one count. V and J are TRBV13 and TRBJ2-1; the match to TRBD2 covers 10 bases. The CDR3 has 15 residues. Germline CDR1 PRHDT, CDR2 FYEKMQ (reference sequence). V shed 5 bases and J 6 bases; nucleotides not matched to a gene: 7. CDR3 nucleotides: TGTGCCAGCAGCCCTCAGCGGGGGGGCCTCAATGAGCAGTTCTTC. Protein: CASSPQRGGLNEQFF.

This chain joins TRBV9 and TRBJ2-2, with TRBD1 matching over 7 bases. Germline lookup yields CDR1 SGDLS and CDR2 YYNGEE. This CDR3 contains 14 residues. Germline trimming cut 4 bases from V and 5 bases from J; bases unmatched to any gene: 5. The CDR3 loop reads CASSPETGTGELFF. CDR3 DNA: TGTGCCAGCAGCCCAGAGACAGGGACCGGGGAGCTGTTTTTT.

This clone is a singleton in its sample. The chain combines TRBV2 with TRBJ1-5, with 8 bases fitting TRBD1. CDR3 length: 15 amino acids. The junction had 3 bases not matched to a gene; V was cut back by 4 bases and J by 1 base. From germline, CDR1 is SNHLY and CDR2 FYNNEI. The DNA for the CDR3 is TGTGCCAGCAGTGTTAGGACAGGGAGCAATCAGCCCCAGCATTTT. This codes for CASSVRTGSNQPQHF.

The chain uses TRBV4-3 and TRBJ2-7, with TRBD1 as a possible D gene (6 bases). Looked up from germline, CDR1 is LGHNA and CDR2 is YSLEER. Trimming removed 3 bases at V and 2 bases at J, with 20 bases between. The length of the CDR3 is 17 residues. The CDR3 is CASSHLTASGQTYEQYF. In nucleotides, the CDR3 is TGCGCCAGCAGCCATCTGACCGCGAGTGGACAGACCTACGAGCAGTACTTC.

The chain is built from TRBV7-2 and TRBJ1-5; D not certain. V lost 6 bases and J 6 bases, leaving 9 bases between the germline ends. The CDR3 covers 12 residues. Germline lookup yields CDR1 SGHTA and CDR2 FQGNSA. The DNA for the CDR3 is TGTGCCAGCAGTTATAGCGCTCAGCCCCAGCATTTT. Translated, it gives CASSYSAQPQHF. The whole variable domain, remainder taken from reference TRBV7-2 and TRBJ1-5, is GAGVSQSPSNKVTEKGKDVELRCDPISGHTALYWYRQSLGQGLEFLIYFQGNSAPDKSGLPSDRFSAERTGGSVSTLTIQRTQQEDSAVYLCASSYSAQPQHFGDGTRLSIL.

The J gene is TRBJ1-2, the V gene TRBV7-9, with D tentatively TRBD1 (5 bases). V shed 4 bases and J shed 5 bases, with 14 bases lying between them. There are 14 residues in the CDR3. CDR1 and CDR2 from the germline V gene are SEHNR and FQNEAQ (reference sequence). The CDR3 sequence is CASSSDGGWYGYTF. The CDR3, as DNA: TGTGCCAGCAGCTCGGACGGGGGTTGGTATGGCTACACCTTC.

The chain has TRBV25-1 and TRBJ1-3, with 7 bases identical to TRBD1. Germline V gene sequence: CDR1 MGHDK, CDR2 SYGVNS. The V gene end was trimmed by 3 bases and the J gene end by 0 bases; junction bases not matched to a gene: 8. The CDR3 covers 17 residues. The CDR3 nucleotides are TGTGCCAGCAGTGACAGGGGGACAGTCCACTCTGGAAACACCATATATTTT. Translated: CASSDRGTVHSGNTIYF.

This clone was picked up a small number of times. The V gene is TRBV4-2, the J gene TRBJ2-5; no definite D call. Trimming took off 4 bases at V and 3 bases at J, with 15 bases between the two ends. The CDR3 is made up of 15 amino acids. Germline V gene lookup returns CDR1 LGHNA and CDR2 YNFKEQ. In DNA, the CDR3 is TGTGCCAGCAGCCCGAGGAGACCGATAAAAGAGACCCAGTACTTC. Amino acid sequence: CASSPRRPIKETQYF.

The chain recombines TRBV27 with TRBJ2-1; 11 positions match TRBD2. CDR3 length: 16 residues. Germline assignment: CDR1 MNHEY and CDR2 SMNVEV (reference sequence). After removal of 4 bases from V and 0 bases from J, the junction contained 2 bases not matched to a gene. The CDR3 bases are TGTGCCAGCAGTTCGGGACTAGCGGTCTCCTACAATGAGCAGTTCTTC. Encoded protein: CASSSGLAVSYNEQFF.

CDR3 nucleotide sequence: TGTGCCAGCAGCGGGACTGTTTACAATGAGCAGTTCTTC. It translates to CASSGTVYNEQFF. V usage is TRBV9 and J usage is TRBJ2-1, with D tentatively TRBD2 (5 bases). This CDR3 region has 13 residues. The V gene's germline CDR1 is SGDLS and CDR2 YYNGEE. V lost 3 bases and J 4 bases, leaving 8 bases between the germline ends.